The source of this T cell receptor (beta chain) is a study of regulatory T cells in long-lasting Graves disease. Whole-study results and caveats: Whereas new patients shared some 990 public clonotypes, persistent patients shared more, at about 3,000. Persistent disease exhibited a predilection for TRBV28, TRBJ1-2 and TRBJ2-5.

The germline gives CDR1 MNHNS, CDR2 SASEGT. The J segment lost 10 bases and the V segment lost 6 bases, leaving 12 bases of the junction unmatched. This CDR3 region has 15 residues. Assembly of TCR beta libraries relied on iRepertoire HTBI primers together with Arm-PCR of CDR3 regions. A single record per CDR3 protein comes from TCRdb applying MiXCR to the multiplex PCR reads. The repertoire holds fewer than 650,000 distinct CDR3 sequences, with roughly 15% as singletons. This clonotype was recorded many times. Its specificity is unknown. The time point is: newly diagnosed GD, antithyroid drugs for less than 3 months. The TCR library was made from RNA extracted from PBMCs. These data also featured in a second study, about T cells in Graves' hyperthyroidism and ophthalmopathy. That source reports: RT-PCR in the first round (using the HTBI primer set) targeted the TCR CDR3. Clonotypes that were expanded in thyroid above 0.001 mostly appeared in blood too.

The source is a woman aged 25-40 years with Graves disease. The chain couples TRBV6-1 to TRBJ1-6, with 7 bases lining up with TRBD1. Material: peripheral blood mononuclear cells (PBMCs), obtained at new diagnosis, from a patient treated with antithyroid drugs. The CDR3 loop is CASSTTQGGRSPLHF. CDR3 nucleotide sequence: TGTGCCAGCAGCACTACCCAGGGGGGGAGGTCACCCCTCCACTTT.